This T cell receptor beta chain was profiled in a study of OX40 agonist ivuxolimab in advanced cancers. This CDR3 is built from 11 residues. V shed 7 bases and J 10 bases; nucleotides not matched to a gene: 4. Germline CDR1 is SEHNR and CDR2 is FQNEAQ (reference sequence). Assay: immunoSEQ multiplex PCR; the TCRdb copy retains only in-frame clones and omits some. Of 50,000 to 65,000 clones in the sample, approximately 80% were seen once. This clonotype originated in an adult with an advanced solid tumor such as melanoma, head and neck, liver or kidney cancer. J is TRBJ2-3 and V is TRBV7-9, with 8 bases aligning to TRBD2. Sample: CD4+ or CD8+ T cells sorted from blood, taken in a trial of the OX40 agonist ivuxolimab. The CDR3 sequence is CASKREGSQYF. The DNA for the CDR3 is TGTGCCAGCAAACGGGAGGGGTCGCAGTATTTT.